This TCR beta chain was documented in a study of T cell responses to AZD1222 COVID-19 vaccine. The data were produced by immunoSEQ multiplex PCR, yet TCRdb's version contains in-frame clones alone and is incomplete. The sample contains more than 250,000 clones, approximately 93% of which appear only once. The TCR originated in an adult in good health. Sequenced material: peripheral blood, taken on day 0 of AZD1222 vaccination.

The CDR3 sequence: CASSAGRLNTEAFF. CDR3 nucleotide sequence: TGTGCCAGCAGTGCGGGACGGCTGAACACTGAAGCTTTCTTT. The chain uses TRBV2 and TRBJ1-1, with D perhaps matching TRBD1 (5 bases). The V and J ends lost 4 bases and 0 bases respectively, with 9 bases between them. CDR1 is SNHLY, CDR2 FYNNEI, per germline. The CDR3 consists of 14 residues.